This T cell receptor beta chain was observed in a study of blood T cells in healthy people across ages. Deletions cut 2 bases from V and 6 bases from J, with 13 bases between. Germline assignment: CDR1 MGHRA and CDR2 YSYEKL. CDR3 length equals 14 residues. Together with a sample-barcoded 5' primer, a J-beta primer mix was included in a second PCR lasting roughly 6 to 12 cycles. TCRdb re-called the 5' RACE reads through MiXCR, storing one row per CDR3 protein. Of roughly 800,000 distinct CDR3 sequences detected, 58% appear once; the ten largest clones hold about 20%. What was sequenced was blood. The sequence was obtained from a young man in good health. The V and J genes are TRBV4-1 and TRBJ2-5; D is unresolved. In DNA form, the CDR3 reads TGCGCCAGCAGCCAATTGGGTGTTGTGCAGACCCAGTACTTC. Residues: CASSQLGVVQTQYF.